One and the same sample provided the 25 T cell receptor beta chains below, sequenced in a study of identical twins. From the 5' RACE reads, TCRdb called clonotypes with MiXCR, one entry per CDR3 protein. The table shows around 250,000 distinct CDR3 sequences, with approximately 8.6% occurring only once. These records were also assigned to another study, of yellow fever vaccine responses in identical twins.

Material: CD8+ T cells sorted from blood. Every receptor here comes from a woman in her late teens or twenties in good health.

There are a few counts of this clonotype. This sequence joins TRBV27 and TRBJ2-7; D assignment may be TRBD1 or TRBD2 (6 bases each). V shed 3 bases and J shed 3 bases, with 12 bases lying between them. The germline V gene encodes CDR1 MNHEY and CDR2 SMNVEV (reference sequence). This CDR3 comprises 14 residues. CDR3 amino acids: CASSFTGAVYEQYF. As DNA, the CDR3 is TGTGCCAGCAGTTTCACGGGGGCGGTCTACGAGCAGTACTTC.

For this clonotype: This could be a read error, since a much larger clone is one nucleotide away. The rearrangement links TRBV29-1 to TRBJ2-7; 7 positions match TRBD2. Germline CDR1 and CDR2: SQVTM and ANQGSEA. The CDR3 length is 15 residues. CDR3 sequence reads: CSVELGRVEPYKQYF. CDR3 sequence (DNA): TGCAGCGTTGAGCTTGGGAGGGTTGAACCCTACAAGCAGTACTTC.

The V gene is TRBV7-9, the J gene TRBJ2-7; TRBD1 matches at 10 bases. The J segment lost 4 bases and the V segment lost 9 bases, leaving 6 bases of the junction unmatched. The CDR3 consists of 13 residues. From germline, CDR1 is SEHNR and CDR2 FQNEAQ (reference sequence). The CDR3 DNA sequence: TGTGCCAGTAGACAGGGGGCCGGGTACGAGCAGTACTTC. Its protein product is CASRQGAGYEQYF.

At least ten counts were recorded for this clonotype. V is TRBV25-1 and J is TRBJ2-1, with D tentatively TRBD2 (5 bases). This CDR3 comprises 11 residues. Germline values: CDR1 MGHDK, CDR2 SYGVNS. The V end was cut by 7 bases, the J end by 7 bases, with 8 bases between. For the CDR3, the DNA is TGTGCCAGCATCCGGGGTAATGAGCAGTTCTTC. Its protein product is CASIRGNEQFF. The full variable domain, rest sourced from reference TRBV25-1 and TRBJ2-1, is EADIYQTPRYLVIGTGKKITLECSQTMGHDKMYWYQQDPGMELHLIHYSYGVNSTEKGDLSSESTVSRIRTEHFPLTLESARPSHTSQYLCASIRGNEQFFGPGTRLTVL.

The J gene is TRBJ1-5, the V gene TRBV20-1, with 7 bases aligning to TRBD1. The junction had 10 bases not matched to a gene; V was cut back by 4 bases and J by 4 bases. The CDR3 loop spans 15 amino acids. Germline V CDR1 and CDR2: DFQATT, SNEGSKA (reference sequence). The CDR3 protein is CSAKMRTGGNQPQHF. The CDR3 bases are TGCAGTGCTAAAATGAGGACAGGAGGGAATCAGCCCCAGCATTTT.

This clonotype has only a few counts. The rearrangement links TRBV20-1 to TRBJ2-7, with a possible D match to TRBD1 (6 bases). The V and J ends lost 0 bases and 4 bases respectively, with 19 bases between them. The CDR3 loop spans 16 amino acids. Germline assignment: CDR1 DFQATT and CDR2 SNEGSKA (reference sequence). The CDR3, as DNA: TGCAGTGCTAGAGAGACTTCAGGGGTTCACGGATACGAGCAGTACTTC. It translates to CSARETSGVHGYEQYF.

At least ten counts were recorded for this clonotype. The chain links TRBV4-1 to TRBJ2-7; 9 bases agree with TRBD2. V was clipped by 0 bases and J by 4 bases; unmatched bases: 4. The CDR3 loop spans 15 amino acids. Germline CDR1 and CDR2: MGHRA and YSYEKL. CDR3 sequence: CASSQDSAGGYEQYF. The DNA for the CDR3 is TGCGCCAGCAGCCAAGATTCCGCGGGGGGGTACGAGCAGTACTTC.

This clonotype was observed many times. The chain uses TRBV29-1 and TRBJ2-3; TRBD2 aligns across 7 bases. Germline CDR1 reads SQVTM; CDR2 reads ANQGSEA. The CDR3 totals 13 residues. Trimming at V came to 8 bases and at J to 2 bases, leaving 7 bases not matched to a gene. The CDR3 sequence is CSFSGGYTDTQYF. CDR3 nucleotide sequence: TGCAGCTTTTCGGGGGGATACACAGATACGCAGTATTTT.

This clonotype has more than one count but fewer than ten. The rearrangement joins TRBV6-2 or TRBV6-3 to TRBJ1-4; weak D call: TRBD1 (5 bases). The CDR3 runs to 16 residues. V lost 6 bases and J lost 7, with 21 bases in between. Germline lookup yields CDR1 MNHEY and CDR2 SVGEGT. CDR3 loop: CASSLYSHGDGEKLFF. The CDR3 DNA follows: TGTGCCAGCAGCCTCTACTCCCACGGGGACGGTGAAAAACTGTTTTTT.

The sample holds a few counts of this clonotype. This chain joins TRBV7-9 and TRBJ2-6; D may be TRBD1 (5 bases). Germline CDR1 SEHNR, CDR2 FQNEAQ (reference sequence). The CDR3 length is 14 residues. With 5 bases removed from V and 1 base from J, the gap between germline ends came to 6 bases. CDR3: CASSQGSGANVLTF. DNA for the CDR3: TGTGCCAGCAGCCAGGGTTCTGGGGCCAACGTCCTGACTTTC.

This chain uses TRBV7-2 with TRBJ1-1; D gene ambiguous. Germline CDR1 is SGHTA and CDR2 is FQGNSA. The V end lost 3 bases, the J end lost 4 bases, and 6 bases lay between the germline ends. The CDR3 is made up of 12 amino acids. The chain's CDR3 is CASSFQVTEAFF. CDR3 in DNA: TGTGCCAGCAGCTTTCAGGTCACTGAAGCTTTCTTT.

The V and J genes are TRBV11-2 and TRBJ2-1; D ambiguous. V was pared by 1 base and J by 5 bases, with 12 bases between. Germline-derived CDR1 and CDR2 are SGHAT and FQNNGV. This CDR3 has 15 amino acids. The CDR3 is CASSLVRFVNNEQFF. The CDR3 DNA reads TGTGCCAGCAGCTTAGTACGTTTCGTCAACAATGAGCAGTTCTTC.

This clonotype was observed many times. In DNA, the CDR3 is TGTGCCAGCTCCCTGGGGACGGAGAACACTGAAGCTTTCTTT. This codes for CASSLGTENTEAFF. The rearrangement uses TRBV21-1 and TRBJ1-1; TRBD1, the table's D call, was not compared with the DNA. TRBV21-1 is reported as a pseudogene. The CDR3 length is 14 residues.

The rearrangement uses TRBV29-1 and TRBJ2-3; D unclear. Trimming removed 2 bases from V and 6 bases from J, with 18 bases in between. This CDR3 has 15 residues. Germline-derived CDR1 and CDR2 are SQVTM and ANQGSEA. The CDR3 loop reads CSVEMWIREADTQYF. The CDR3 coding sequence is TGCAGCGTTGAAATGTGGATCCGAGAGGCGGATACGCAGTATTTT.

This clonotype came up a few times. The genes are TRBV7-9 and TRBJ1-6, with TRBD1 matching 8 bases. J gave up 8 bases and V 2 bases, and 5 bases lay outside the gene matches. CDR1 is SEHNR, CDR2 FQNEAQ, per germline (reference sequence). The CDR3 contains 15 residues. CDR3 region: CASSLKDRDDSPLHF. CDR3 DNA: TGTGCCAGCAGCTTAAAGGACAGGGACGATTCACCCCTCCACTTT. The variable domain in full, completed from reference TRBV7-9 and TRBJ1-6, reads DTGVSQNPRHKITKRGQNVTFRCDPISEHNRLYWYRQTLGQGPEFLTYFQNEAQLEKSRLLSDRFSAERPKGSFSTLEIQRTEQGDSAMYLCASSLKDRDDSPLHFGNGTRLTVT.

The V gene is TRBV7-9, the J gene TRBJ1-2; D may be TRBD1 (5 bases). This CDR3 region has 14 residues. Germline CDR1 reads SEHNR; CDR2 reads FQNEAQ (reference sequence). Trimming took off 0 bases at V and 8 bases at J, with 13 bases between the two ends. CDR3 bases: TGTGCCAGCAGCTTAGCGTGGGAAGGGACCGGCTACACCTTC. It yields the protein CASSLAWEGTGYTF. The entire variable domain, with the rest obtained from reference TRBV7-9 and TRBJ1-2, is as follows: DTGVSQNPRHKITKRGQNVTFRCDPISEHNRLYWYRQTLGQGPEFLTYFQNEAQLEKSRLLSDRFSAERPKGSFSTLEIQRTEQGDSAMYLCASSLAWEGTGYTFGSGTRLTVV.

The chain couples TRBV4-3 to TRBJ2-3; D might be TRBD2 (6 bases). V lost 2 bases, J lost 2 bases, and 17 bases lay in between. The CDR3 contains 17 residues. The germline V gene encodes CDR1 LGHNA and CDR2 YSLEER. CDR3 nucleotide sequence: TGCGCCAGCAGCCAACCGCCCTTGGGGGGTATCACAGATACGCAGTATTTT. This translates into CASSQPPLGGITDTQYF.

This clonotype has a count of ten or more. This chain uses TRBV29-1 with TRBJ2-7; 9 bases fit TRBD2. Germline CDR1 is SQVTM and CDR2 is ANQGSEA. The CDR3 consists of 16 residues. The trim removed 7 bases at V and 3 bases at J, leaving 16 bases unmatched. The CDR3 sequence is CSAWTSEVRVGYEQYF. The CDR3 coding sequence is TGCAGCGCCTGGACTAGCGAAGTCCGAGTCGGCTACGAGCAGTACTTC.

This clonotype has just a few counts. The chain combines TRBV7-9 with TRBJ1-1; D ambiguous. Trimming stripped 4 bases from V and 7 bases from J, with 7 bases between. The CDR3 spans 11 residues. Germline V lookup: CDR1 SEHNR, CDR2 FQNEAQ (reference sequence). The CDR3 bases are TGTGCCAGCAGCTCACTTGGTGAAGCTTTCTTT. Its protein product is CASSSLGEAFF.

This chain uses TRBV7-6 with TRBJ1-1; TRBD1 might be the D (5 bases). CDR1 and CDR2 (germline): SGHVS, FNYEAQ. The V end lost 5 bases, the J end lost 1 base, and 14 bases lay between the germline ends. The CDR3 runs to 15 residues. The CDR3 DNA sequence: TGTGCCAGCAGCACCCAGGACACACCGAACACTGAAGCTTTCTTT. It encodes CASSTQDTPNTEAFF.

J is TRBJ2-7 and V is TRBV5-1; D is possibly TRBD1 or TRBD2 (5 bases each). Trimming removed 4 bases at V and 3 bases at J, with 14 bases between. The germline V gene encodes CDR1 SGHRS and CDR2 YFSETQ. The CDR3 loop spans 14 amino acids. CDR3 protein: CASSTGTGNYEQYF. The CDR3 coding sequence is TGCGCCAGCAGCACCGGGACGGGAAACTACGAGCAGTACTTC. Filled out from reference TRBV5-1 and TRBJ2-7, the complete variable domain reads KAGVTQTPRYLIKTRGQQVTLSCSPISGHRSVSWYQQTPGQGLQFLFEYFSETQRNKGNFPGRFSGRQFSNSRSEMNVSTLELGDSALYLCASSTGTGNYEQYFGPGTRLTVT.

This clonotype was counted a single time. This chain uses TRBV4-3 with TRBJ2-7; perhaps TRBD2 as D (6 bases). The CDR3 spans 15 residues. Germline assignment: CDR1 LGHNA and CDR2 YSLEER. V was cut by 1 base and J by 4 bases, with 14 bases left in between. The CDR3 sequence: CASSQVGTPPYEQYF. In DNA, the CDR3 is TGCGCCAGCAGCCAAGTGGGGACTCCCCCTTACGAGCAGTACTTC.

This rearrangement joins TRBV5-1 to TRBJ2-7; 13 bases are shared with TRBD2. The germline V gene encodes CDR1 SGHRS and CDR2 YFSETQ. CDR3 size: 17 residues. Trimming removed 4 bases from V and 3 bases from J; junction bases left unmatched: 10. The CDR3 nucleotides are TGCGCCAGCAGCCCGCGGACTAGCGGGGGCTCCTACTACGAGCAGTACTTC. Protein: CASSPRTSGGSYYEQYF.

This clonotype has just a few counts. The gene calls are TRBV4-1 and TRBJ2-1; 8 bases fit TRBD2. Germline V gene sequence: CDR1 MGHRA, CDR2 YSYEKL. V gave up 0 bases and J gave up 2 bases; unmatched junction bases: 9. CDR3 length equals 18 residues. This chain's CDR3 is CASSQERSVGLAYNEQFF. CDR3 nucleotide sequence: TGCGCCAGCAGCCAAGAACGGTCTGTGGGACTAGCCTACAATGAGCAGTTCTTC.

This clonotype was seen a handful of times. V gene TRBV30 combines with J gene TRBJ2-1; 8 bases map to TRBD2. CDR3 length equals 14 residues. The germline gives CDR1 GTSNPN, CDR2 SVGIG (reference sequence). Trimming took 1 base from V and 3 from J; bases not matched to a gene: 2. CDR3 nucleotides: TGTGCCTGGAGTGAGGGACTAGACTACAATGAGCAGTTCTTC. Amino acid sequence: CAWSEGLDYNEQFF.